This T cell receptor (beta chain) came from a study of shared clonotypes between healthy human individuals. Study as a whole: The study enrolled a couple of women and a few men aged 18 to 49. Study conclusions and caveats: Shared clonotypes: 4.5% to 5% naive CD4, roughly 4% naive CD8, about 2.5% memory CD4, under 0.5% memory CD8. What rarefaction showed was incomplete sorted-subset sequencing despite large depth. Generation probabilities were higher for clonotypes shared across all four sorted-subset donors than for unshared ones.

Generated by immunoSEQ multiplex PCR, the TCRdb table keeps only in-frame clones and is missing some. The repertoire holds around 2.5 million clones, with under 95% as singletons. The germline V and J ends were trimmed by 1 base and 6 bases, with 17 bases remaining between them. Germline CDR1 SGDLS, CDR2 YYNGEE. This CDR3 has 15 residues. Turning to this clone: What it binds is not known.

The chain couples TRBV9 to TRBJ2-7, with D perhaps matching TRBD2 (5 bases). Sequenced: naive CD4+ T cells from PBMCs. As for subset: CD45RA+ positively selected. The clonotype originates from a man aged 18 to 29 in good health. Some clones in this sample may be carry-over from other donors' samples. The CDR3 DNA is TGTGCCAGCAGCGTATCCCCCGGGGTAGGCTCCGAGCAGTACTTC. The encoded protein is CASSVSPGVGSEQYF.